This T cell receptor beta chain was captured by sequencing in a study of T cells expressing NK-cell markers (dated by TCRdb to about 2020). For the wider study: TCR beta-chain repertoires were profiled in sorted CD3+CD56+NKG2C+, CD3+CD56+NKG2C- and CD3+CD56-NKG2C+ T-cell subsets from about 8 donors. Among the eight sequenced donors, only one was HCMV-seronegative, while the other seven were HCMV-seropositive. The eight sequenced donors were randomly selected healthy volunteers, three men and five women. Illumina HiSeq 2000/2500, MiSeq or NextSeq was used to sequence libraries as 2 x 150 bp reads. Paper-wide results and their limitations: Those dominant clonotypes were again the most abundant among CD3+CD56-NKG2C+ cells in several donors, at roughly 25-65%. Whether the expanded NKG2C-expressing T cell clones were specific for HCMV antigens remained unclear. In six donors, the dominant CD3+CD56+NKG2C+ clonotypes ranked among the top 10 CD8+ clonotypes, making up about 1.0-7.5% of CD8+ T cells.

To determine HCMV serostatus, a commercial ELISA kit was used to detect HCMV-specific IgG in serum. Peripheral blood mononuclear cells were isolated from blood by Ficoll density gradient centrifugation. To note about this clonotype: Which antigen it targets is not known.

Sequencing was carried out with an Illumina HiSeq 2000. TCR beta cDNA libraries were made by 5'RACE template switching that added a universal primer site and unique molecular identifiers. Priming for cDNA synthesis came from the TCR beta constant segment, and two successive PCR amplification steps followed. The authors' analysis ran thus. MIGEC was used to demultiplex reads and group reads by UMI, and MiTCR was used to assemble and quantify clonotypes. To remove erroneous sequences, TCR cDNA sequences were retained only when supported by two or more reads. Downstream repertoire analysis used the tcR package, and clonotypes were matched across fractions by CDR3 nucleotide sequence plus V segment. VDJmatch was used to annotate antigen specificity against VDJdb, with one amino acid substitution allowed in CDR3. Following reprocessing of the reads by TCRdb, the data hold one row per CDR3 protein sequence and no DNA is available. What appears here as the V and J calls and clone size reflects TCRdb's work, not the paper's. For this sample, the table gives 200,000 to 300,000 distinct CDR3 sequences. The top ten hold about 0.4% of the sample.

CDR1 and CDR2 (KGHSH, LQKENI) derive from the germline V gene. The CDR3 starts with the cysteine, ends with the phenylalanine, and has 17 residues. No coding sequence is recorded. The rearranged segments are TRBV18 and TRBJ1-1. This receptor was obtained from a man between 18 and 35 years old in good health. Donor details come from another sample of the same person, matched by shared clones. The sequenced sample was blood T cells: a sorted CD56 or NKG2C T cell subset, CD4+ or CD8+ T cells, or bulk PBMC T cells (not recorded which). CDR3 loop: CASSPRDPRTKNTEAFF.